This T cell receptor (beta chain) originates from a study of cytomegalovirus exposure and HLA in healthy donors. From germline, CDR1 is SGHNT and CDR2 YYREEE (reference sequence). With V trimmed by 3 bases and J by 5 bases, 10 bases remained unmatched. The CDR3 length is 16 residues. Primers included in the PCR were 60 Vbeta and 13 Jbeta primers. Sequenced by immunoSEQ multiplex PCR; TCRdb stores in-frame clones only, minus some. The sample consists of some 130,000 clones, around 74% of them appearing once. The clonotype originates from a woman between 50 and 59 years old in good health and CMV-seropositive. The sequenced sample was PBMCs. The chain carries TRBV5-4 and TRBJ2-5; TRBD2 aligns across 10 bases. DNA for the CDR3: TGTGCCAGCAGCTCCCCTAGAGCGGGGGGGCCTGAGACCCAGTACTTC. As protein: CASSSPRAGGPETQYF.